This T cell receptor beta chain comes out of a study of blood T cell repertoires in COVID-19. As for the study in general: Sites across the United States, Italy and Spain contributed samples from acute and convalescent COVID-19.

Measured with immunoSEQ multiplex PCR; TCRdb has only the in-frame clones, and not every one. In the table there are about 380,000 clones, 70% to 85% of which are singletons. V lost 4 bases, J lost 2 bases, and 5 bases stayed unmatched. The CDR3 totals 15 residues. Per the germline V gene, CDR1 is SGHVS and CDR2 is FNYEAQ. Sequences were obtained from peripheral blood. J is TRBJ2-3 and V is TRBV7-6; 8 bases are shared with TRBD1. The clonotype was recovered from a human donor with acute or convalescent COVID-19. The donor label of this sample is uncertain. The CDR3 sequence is CASSYRTGNTDTQYF. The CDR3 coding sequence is TGTGCCAGCAGCTACAGGACAGGGAACACAGATACGCAGTATTTT.